This T cell receptor beta chain was found in a study of CD8 T cells in ankylosing spondylitis. The CDR3 totals 16 residues. The V and J ends lost 5 bases and 4 bases respectively, with 20 bases between them. The germline gives CDR1 MNHNS, CDR2 SASEGT. Study results and limitations: In reactive arthritis synovial fluid and blood, some motif variants had been reported before. Blood of patients with ankylosing spondylitis appeared to be characterized by a TCR beta motif of several highly homologous variants. With a CD8+ phenotype, disease-linked clones were relatively rare in peripheral blood. Clones linked to disease were reported to show significant enrichment in matched ankylosing spondylitis synovial fluid.

Only a few counts were recorded for this clonotype. What it binds is not known. TCRdb analysed the 5' RACE reads with MiXCR anew, one entry per CDR3 protein. The table has 50,000 to 70,000 distinct CDR3 sequences, around 6.4% seen once. The chain carries TRBV6-1 and TRBJ2-5; TRBD2 is a possible D gene (6 bases). This sequence originates from a male donor with ankylosing spondylitis. Sequenced: synovial fluid, either unsorted or a sorted T cell fraction (not recorded which). The CDR3 nucleotides read TGTGCCAGCAGTCCGACTAGGGCAGCCCAAGGAGAGACCCAGTACTTC. Its translation is CASSPTRAAQGETQYF.